The 26 T cell receptor beta chains listed next were all sequenced from one sample in a study of cytomegalovirus exposure and HLA in healthy donors. Vbeta (60) and Jbeta (13) primers were used in the PCR. The assay was immunoSEQ multiplex PCR, and TCRdb's table has in-frame clones only and misses some. The sample has over 100,000 clones. Sequenced: PBMCs. The source of these receptors is a young man in good health and CMV-seronegative.

The chain carries TRBV9 and TRBJ1-3; tentatively, D is TRBD1 (5 bases). The V and J ends lost 3 bases and 0 bases respectively, with 13 bases between them. Germline CDR1 is SGDLS and CDR2 is YYNGEE. CDR3 size: 16 residues. The CDR3 sequence is CASSGRQPPSGNTIYF. In DNA, the CDR3 is TGTGCCAGCAGCGGAAGACAGCCCCCCTCTGGAAACACCATATATTTT.

The V gene is TRBV6-6, the J gene TRBJ1-1; no clear D. The germline gives CDR1 MNHNY, CDR2 SVGAGI (reference sequence). V was trimmed by 6 bases and J by 8 bases, leaving 22 bases between them. CDR3 length: 15 residues. DNA of the CDR3: TGTGCCAGCAGCGGCCAAACGGGAGGAAGAGGGGAAGCTTTCTTT. Its protein product is CASSGQTGGRGEAFF.

The J gene is TRBJ1-2, the V gene TRBV21-1. TRBV21-1 counts as a pseudogene. This CDR3 region has 15 residues. Here the CDR3 reads CASSDRGGASYGYTF. The CDR3 nucleotides read TGTGCCAGCAGTGACCGGGGGGGGGCCAGCTATGGCTACACCTTC.

The chain combines TRBV6-6 with TRBJ1-5, with D possibly being TRBD1 (6 bases). Germline values: CDR1 MNHNY, CDR2 SVGAGI (reference sequence). V dropped 5 bases and J dropped 1 base, with 15 bases sitting between them. The CDR3 length is 16 residues. The CDR3 nucleotides read TGTGCCAGCAGTAATCAGGGTGGGGGCAGCAATCAGCCCCAGCATTTT. Translation: CASSNQGGGSNQPQHF.

The rearrangement joins TRBV7-2 to TRBJ2-7; D gene ambiguous. V was trimmed by 1 base and J by 4 bases, leaving 8 bases between them. The CDR3 runs 13 residues. Germline V gene lookup returns CDR1 SGHTA and CDR2 FQGNSA. The chain's CDR3 is CASSLVIGYEQYF. The CDR3 DNA follows: TGTGCCAGCAGCTTAGTTATCGGTTACGAGCAGTACTTC.

CDR3 in amino acids: CATSRRTLNNEKLFF. The CDR3 nucleotides read TGTGCCACCAGCAGAAGGACACTTAATAATGAAAAACTGTTTTTT. The V gene is TRBV15, the J gene TRBJ1-4; TRBD1 might be the D (5 bases). The CDR3 length is 15 residues. Trimming removed 2 bases at V and 4 bases at J, with 11 bases between. Germline CDR1 is LNHNV and CDR2 is YYDKDF (reference sequence).

This chain connects TRBV5-1 to TRBJ2-2; tentatively, D is TRBD1 (5 bases). V lost 4 bases, J lost 3 bases, and 16 bases lay in between. The germline gives CDR1 SGHRS, CDR2 YFSETQ. The length of the CDR3 is 16 residues. This chain's CDR3 is CASSTPWGEYTGELFF. DNA for the CDR3: TGCGCCAGCAGCACCCCCTGGGGCGAATACACCGGGGAGCTGTTTTTT.

The chain combines TRBV5-6 with TRBJ2-1; 13 bases map to TRBD2. With V trimmed by 4 bases and J by 4 bases, 5 bases remained unmatched. The CDR3 totals 16 residues. The germline CDR1 and CDR2 sequences are SGHDT and YYEEEE. For the CDR3, the DNA is TGTGCCAGCAGCCGGGGACTAGCGGGATTTTACAATGAGCAGTTCTTC. Translating gives CASSRGLAGFYNEQFF.

This chain uses TRBV7-2 with TRBJ2-2, with D tentatively TRBD2 (6 bases). CDR3 length: 15 amino acids. CDR1 and CDR2 from the germline V gene are SGHTA and FQGNSA. V lost 1 base to trimming and J lost 5 bases, with 11 bases between them. CDR3 DNA: TGTGCCAGCAGCTTAGTACACCGGGAGACCGGGGAGCTGTTTTTT. Translating it yields CASSLVHRETGELFF. The complete variable domain, with remaining parts taken from reference TRBV7-2 and TRBJ2-2, reads GAGVSQSPSNKVTEKGKDVELRCDPISGHTALYWYRQSLGQGLEFLIYFQGNSAPDKSGLPSDRFSAERTGGSVSTLTIQRTQQEDSAVYLCASSLVHRETGELFFGEGSRLTVL.

The chain joins TRBV28 to TRBJ1-3; 8 bases map to TRBD1. V dropped 7 bases and J dropped 0; count of bases not matched to a gene: 8. CDR1 and CDR2 (germline): MDHEN, SYDVKM. There are 16 residues in the CDR3. Here the CDR3 reads CASIPSGQVSGNTIYF. For the CDR3, the DNA is TGTGCCAGCATTCCCTCGGGACAGGTCTCTGGAAACACCATATATTTT.

The rearrangement links TRBV9 to TRBJ2-1, with 8 bases identical to TRBD2. Per the germline V gene, CDR1 is SGDLS and CDR2 is YYNGEE. After removal of 2 bases from V and 5 bases from J, the junction contained 9 bases not matched to a gene. The CDR3 totals 16 residues. The CDR3: CASSVARSGGHNEQFF. CDR3 DNA sequence: TGTGCCAGCAGCGTTGCGAGAAGCGGGGGTCACAATGAGCAGTTCTTC.

The chain uses TRBV9 and TRBJ2-1; 10 positions agree with TRBD2. The junction had 3 bases not matched to a gene; V was cut back by 1 base and J by 5 bases. Germline values: CDR1 SGDLS, CDR2 YYNGEE. This CDR3 is built from 15 residues. The CDR3 region has the DNA TGTGCCAGCAGCGTACCGGGACTAGCGAACAATGAGCAGTTCTTC. Translating gives CASSVPGLANNEQFF. Full variable domain (missing parts from reference TRBV9 and TRBJ2-1): DSGVTQTPKHLITATGQRVTLRCSPRSGDLSVYWYQQSLDQGLQFLIQYYNGEERAKGNILERFSAQQFPDLHSELNLSSLELGDSALYFCASSVPGLANNEQFFGPGTRLTVL.

V gene TRBV6-5 combines with J gene TRBJ1-3; D unclear. Germline V gene data show CDR1 as MNHEY and CDR2 as SVGAGI. The germline V and J ends were trimmed by 2 bases and 3 bases, with 14 bases remaining between them. The CDR3 runs to 16 residues. CDR3 in amino acids: CASSYAPVGNGNTIYF. The CDR3 nucleotides read TGTGCCAGCAGTTACGCCCCAGTCGGGAATGGAAACACCATATATTTT.

The chain couples TRBV7-9 to TRBJ1-3; 9 bases align to TRBD1. V was pared by 5 bases and J by 2 bases, with 4 bases of the junction left unmatched. Per germline, CDR1 SEHNR and CDR2 FQNEAQ (reference sequence). This CDR3 is 15 amino acids long. CDR3 nucleotides: TGTGCCAGCAGCCCTGACAGGGGGGCTGGAAACACCATATATTTT. Translating gives CASSPDRGAGNTIYF.

V is TRBV7-2 and J is TRBJ1-4; a possible D gene is TRBD1 (6 bases). Trimming pared 2 bases from V and 8 bases from J, leaving 12 bases between. This CDR3 comprises 14 residues. Germline CDR1 is SGHTA and CDR2 is FQGNSA. CDR3 DNA: TGTGCCAGCAGCTTAAATGGGGGCGACGAAAAACTGTTTTTT. Translated, it gives CASSLNGGDEKLFF.

In DNA form, the CDR3 reads TGCGCCAGCAGCTTGGAGAGCGGGGGAGGAACCGGGGAGCTGTTTTTT. Residues: CASSLESGGGTGELFF. The chain recombines TRBV5-1 with TRBJ2-2; 8 nucleotides agree with TRBD2. The CDR3 sequence is 16 residues long. Germline CDR1 is SGHRS and CDR2 is YFSETQ. V shed 0 bases and J 5 bases; nucleotides not matched to a gene: 6.

V usage is TRBV19 and J usage is TRBJ2-3, with 11 bases lining up with TRBD2. CDR1 and CDR2 (germline): LNHDA, SQIVND (reference sequence). The trim removed 5 bases at V and 2 bases at J, leaving 12 bases unmatched. CDR3 length: 18 amino acids. DNA of the CDR3: TGTGCCAGTAGTCTTCTAGCGGGGGGCCTCTTCACCACAGATACGCAGTATTTT. This encodes CASSLLAGGLFTTDTQYF.

The rearrangement links TRBV6-5 to TRBJ1-1; tentatively, D is TRBD1 (5 bases). Germline values: CDR1 MNHEY, CDR2 SVGAGI. Deletions cut 1 base from V and 6 bases from J, with 12 bases between. The CDR3 runs to 14 residues. The chain's CDR3 is CASSYWGDLAEAFF. The CDR3 nucleotides are TGTGCCAGCAGTTACTGGGGGGATTTGGCTGAAGCTTTCTTT.

The CDR3 sequence: CASSPGQGAENTIYF. CDR3 nucleotides: TGTGCCAGCAGCCCGGGACAGGGGGCGGAAAACACCATATATTTT. The chain recombines TRBV7-9 with TRBJ1-3, with 12 nucleotides matching TRBD1. The V and J ends lost 5 bases and 6 bases, in that order; junction bases with no gene match: 5. CDR3 length: 15 residues. Germline CDR1 is SEHNR and CDR2 is FQNEAQ (reference sequence).

This chain uses TRBV5-1 with TRBJ2-7; D possibly corresponds to TRBD1 (6 bases). The CDR3 consists of 14 residues. Germline values: CDR1 SGHRS, CDR2 YFSETQ. Trimming took 2 bases from V and 2 from J, leaving 11 bases between them. The CDR3 region is CASSLHREAYEQYF. CDR3 in DNA: TGCGCCAGCAGCTTACACAGGGAAGCCTACGAGCAGTACTTC.

The chain recombines TRBV7-9 with TRBJ2-3; 7 bases agree with TRBD2. The J segment lost 2 bases and the V segment lost 5 bases, leaving 10 bases of the junction unmatched. The CDR3 totals 16 residues. CDR1 and CDR2 from the germline V gene are SEHNR and FQNEAQ (reference sequence). The CDR3 region is CASSPTRGVTTDTQYF. CDR3 bases: TGTGCCAGCAGCCCAACCCGGGGGGTGACCACAGATACGCAGTATTTT.

CDR3 DNA sequence: TGTGCCAGCAGCTGGCAGGTCACGTTCTCTGGGGCCAACGTCCTGACTTTC. Residues: CASSWQVTFSGANVLTF. The rearrangement joins TRBV7-2 to TRBJ2-6; no firm D call. Between the trimmed V and J ends, which lost 4 bases and 0 bases, there was a span of 13 bases. Germline CDR1 and CDR2: SGHTA and FQGNSA. CDR3 size: 17 residues.

The chain couples TRBV28 to TRBJ2-5, with 7 bases aligning to TRBD1. CDR3 size: 13 residues. The trim removed 10 bases at V and 7 bases at J, leaving 12 bases unmatched. Germline V gene lookup returns CDR1 MDHEN and CDR2 SYDVKM. The CDR3 protein is CATKRDSFVTQYF. CDR3 coding DNA: TGTGCCACCAAAAGGGACAGTTTCGTGACCCAGTACTTC. Complete variable domain (other parts from reference TRBV28 and TRBJ2-5): DVKVTQSSRYLVKRTGEKVFLECVQDMDHENMFWYRQDPGLGLRLIYFSYDVKMKEKGDIPEGYSVSREKKERFSLILESASTNQTSMYLCATKRDSFVTQYFGPGTRLLVL.

This chain links TRBV6-5 with TRBJ1-1; D is unclear. Germline V gene sequence: CDR1 MNHEY, CDR2 SVGAGI. With 2 bases removed from V and 1 base from J, the gap between germline ends came to 11 bases. The CDR3 has 15 residues. DNA of the CDR3: TGTGCCAGCAGTTACAGGCCGGGGTGGAACACTGAAGCTTTCTTT. Translated, it gives CASSYRPGWNTEAFF.

This chain links TRBV25-1 with TRBJ2-7, with D maybe TRBD2 (7 bases). The V and J ends lost 1 base and 0 bases respectively, with 16 bases between them. CDR3 length equals 17 residues. Looked up from germline, CDR1 is MGHDK and CDR2 is SYGVNS. DNA for the CDR3: TGTGCCAGCAGTGAATCCCCGAGGGGGGGGGTCTCCTACGAGCAGTACTTC. Protein product: CASSESPRGGVSYEQYF.

The V and J genes are TRBV7-9 and TRBJ1-1; 7 nucleotides line up with TRBD1. The CDR3 is 12 residues long. Germline CDR1 reads SEHNR; CDR2 reads FQNEAQ (reference sequence). V shed 5 bases, J shed 14 bases, and the junction held 11 bases outside the gene matches. The CDR3 DNA follows: TGTGCCAGCAGCCCGACTCCTAGACAGGGCTTCTTT. It translates to CASSPTPRQGFF.